This T cell receptor beta chain stems from a study of long-term antiretroviral therapy in people with HIV. Version v3.0 of the immunoSEQ assay ran at survey level. The method was immunoSEQ multiplex PCR; TCRdb's version includes in-frame clones alone and lacks a portion of them. The data show over 30,000 clones, with 70% to 80% seen just once and about 3.2% held by the top ten. Germline CDR1 reads SGDLS; CDR2 reads YYNGEE. The CDR3 length is 15 residues. V lost 4 bases and J lost 5; bases outside the gene matches: 10. V usage is TRBV9 and J usage is TRBJ2-5; the match to TRBD2 covers 8 bases. The TCR was taken from a man younger than 35 with HIV. The specimen comprised unsorted PBMCs, sampled 1.9 years after starting antiretroviral therapy. CDR3 sequence reads: CASSTREGRKETQYF. The CDR3 nucleotides are TGTGCCAGCAGCACCCGGGAGGGCCGGAAGGAGACCCAGTACTTC.